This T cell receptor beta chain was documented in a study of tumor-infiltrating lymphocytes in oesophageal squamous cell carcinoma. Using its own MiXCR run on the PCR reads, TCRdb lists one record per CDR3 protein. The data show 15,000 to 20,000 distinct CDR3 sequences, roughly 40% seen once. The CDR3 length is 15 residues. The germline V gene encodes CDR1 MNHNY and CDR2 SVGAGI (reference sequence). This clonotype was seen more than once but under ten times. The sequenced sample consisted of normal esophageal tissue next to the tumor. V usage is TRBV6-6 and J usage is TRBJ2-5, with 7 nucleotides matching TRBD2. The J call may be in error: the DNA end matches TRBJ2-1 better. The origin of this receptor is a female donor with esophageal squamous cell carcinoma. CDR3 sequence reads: CASSSTRREGNEQFF. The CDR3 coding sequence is TGTGCCAGCAGTTCGACTAGGAGGGAGGGCAATGAGCAGTTCTTC.